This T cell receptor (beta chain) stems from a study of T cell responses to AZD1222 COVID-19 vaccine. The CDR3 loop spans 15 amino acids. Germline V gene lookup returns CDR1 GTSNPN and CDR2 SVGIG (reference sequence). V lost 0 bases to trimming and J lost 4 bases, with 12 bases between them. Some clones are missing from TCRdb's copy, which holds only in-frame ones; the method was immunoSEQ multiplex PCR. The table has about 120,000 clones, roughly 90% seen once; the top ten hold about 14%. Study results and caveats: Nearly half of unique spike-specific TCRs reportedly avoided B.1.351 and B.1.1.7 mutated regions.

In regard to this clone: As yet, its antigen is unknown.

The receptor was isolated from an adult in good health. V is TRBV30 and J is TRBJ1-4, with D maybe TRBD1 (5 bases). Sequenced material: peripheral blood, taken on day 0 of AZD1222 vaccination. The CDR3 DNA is TGTGCCTGGAGTGTACTAGGAGGGGATAATGAAAAACTGTTTTTT. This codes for CAWSVLGGDNEKLFF.